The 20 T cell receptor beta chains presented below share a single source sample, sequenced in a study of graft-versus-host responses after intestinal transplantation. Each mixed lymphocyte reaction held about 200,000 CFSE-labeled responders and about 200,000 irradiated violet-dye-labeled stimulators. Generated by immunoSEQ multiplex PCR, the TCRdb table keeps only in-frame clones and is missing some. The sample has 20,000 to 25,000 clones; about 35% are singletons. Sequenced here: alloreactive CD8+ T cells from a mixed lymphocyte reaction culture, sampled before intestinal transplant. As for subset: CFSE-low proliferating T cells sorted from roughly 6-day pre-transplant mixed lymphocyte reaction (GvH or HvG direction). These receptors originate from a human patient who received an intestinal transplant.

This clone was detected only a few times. The CDR3 DNA sequence: TGTGCCAGTAGTTGGGGCGGGGAGCTGTTTTTT. Amino acid sequence: CASSWGGELFF. The chain is built from TRBV19 and TRBJ2-2, with D uncertain. Germline CDR1 LNHDA, CDR2 SQIVND (reference sequence). The ends were cut back, 5 bases at V and 7 bases at J, with 5 bases in the middle. The length of the CDR3 is 11 residues.

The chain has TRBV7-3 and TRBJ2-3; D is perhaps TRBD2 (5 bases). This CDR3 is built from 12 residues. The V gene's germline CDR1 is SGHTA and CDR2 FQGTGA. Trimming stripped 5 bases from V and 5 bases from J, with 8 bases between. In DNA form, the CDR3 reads TGTGCCAGCAGCCCCGAGGGAGATACGCAGTATTTT. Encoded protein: CASSPEGDTQYF.

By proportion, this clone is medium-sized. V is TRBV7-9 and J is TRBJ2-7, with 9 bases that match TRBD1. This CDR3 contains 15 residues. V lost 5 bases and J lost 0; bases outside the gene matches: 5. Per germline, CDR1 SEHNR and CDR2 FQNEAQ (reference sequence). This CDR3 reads CASSRQGVSSYEQYF. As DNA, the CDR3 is TGTGCCAGCAGCCGACAGGGGGTGAGCTCCTACGAGCAGTACTTC.

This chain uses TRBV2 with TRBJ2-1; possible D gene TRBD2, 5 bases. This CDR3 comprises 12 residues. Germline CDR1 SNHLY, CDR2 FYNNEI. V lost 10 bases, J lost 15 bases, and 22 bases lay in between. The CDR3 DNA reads TGTGCCACCCCCATCGGGGTTTTGGGATGGTTCTTC. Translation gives CATPIGVLGWFF.

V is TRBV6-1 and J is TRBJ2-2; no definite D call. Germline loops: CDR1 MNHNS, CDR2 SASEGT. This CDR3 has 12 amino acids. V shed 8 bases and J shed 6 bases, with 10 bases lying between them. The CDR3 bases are TGTGCCAGCGACTGGGGATCCGGGGAGCTGTTTTTT. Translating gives CASDWGSGELFF.

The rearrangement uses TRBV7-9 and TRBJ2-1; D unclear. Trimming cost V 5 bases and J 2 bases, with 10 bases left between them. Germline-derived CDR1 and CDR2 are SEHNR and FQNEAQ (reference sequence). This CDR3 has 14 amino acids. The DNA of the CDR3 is TGTGCCAGCAGCGGGCTAAAGCCCTACAATGAGCAGTTCTTC. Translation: CASSGLKPYNEQFF.

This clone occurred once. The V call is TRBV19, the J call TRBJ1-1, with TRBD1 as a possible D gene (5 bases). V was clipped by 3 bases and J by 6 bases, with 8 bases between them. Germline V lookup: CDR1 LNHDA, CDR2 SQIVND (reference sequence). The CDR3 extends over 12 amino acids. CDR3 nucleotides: TGTGCCAGTAGTATTGGGGGGTCTGAAGCTTTCTTT. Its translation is CASSIGGSEAFF.

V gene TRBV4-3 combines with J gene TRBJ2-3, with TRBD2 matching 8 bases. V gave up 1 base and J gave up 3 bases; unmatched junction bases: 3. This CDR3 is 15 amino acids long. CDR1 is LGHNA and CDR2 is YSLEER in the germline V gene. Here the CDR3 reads CASSQVERETDTQYF. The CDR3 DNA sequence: TGCGCCAGCAGCCAAGTTGAGCGGGAGACAGATACGCAGTATTTT.

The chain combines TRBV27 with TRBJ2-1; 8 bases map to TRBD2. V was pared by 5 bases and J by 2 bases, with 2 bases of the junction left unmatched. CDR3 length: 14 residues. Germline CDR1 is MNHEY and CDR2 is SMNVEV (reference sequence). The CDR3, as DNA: TGTGCCAGCAGTACGGGACTAGCCTACAATGAGCAGTTCTTC. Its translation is CASSTGLAYNEQFF.

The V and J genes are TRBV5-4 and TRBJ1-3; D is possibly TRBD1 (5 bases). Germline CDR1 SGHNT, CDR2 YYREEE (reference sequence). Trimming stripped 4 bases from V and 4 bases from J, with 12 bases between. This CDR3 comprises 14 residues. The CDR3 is CASSGGTTGNTIYF. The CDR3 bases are TGTGCCAGCAGCGGTGGGACTACGGGAAACACCATATATTTT.

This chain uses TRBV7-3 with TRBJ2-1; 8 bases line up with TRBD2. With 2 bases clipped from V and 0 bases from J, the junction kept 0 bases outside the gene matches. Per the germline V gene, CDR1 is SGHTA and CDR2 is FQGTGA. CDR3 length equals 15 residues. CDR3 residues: CASSLGTSSYNEQFF. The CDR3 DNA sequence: TGTGCCAGCAGCTTAGGGACTAGCTCCTACAATGAGCAGTTCTTC.

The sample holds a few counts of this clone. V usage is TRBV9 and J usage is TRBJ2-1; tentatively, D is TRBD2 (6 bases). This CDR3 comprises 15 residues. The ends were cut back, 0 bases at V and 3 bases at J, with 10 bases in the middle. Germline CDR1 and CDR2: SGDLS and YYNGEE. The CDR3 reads CASSVEGSGYNEQFF. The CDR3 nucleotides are TGTGCCAGCAGCGTAGAGGGTAGCGGCTACAATGAGCAGTTCTTC. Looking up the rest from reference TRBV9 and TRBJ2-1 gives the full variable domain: DSGVTQTPKHLITATGQRVTLRCSPRSGDLSVYWYQQSLDQGLQFLIQYYNGEERAKGNILERFSAQQFPDLHSELNLSSLELGDSALYFCASSVEGSGYNEQFFGPGTRLTVL.

CDR3 DNA sequence: TGTGCCAGCAGTAAAAACCGGGACAGGTATGGCTACACCTTC. Encoded protein: CASSKNRDRYGYTF. The V gene is TRBV27, the J gene TRBJ1-2; 8 nucleotides line up with TRBD1. The germline V gene has CDR1 MNHEY and CDR2 SMNVEV (reference sequence). The CDR3 runs 14 residues. The V and J ends lost 5 bases and 5 bases, in that order; junction bases with no gene match: 7.

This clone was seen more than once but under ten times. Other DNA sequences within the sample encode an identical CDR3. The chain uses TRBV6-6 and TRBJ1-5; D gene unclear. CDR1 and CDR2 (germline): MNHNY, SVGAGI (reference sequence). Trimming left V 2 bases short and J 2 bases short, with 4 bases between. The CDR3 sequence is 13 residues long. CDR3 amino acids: CASSYRGNQPQHF. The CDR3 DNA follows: TGTGCCAGCAGTTACAGGGGCAATCAGCCCCAGCATTTT.

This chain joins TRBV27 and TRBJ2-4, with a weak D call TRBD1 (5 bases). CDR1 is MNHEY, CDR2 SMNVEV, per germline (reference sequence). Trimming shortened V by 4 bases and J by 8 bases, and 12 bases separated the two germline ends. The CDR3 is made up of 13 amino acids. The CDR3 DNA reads TGTGCCAGCAGTTATGGCAGGGATGACATTCAGTACTTC. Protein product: CASSYGRDDIQYF.

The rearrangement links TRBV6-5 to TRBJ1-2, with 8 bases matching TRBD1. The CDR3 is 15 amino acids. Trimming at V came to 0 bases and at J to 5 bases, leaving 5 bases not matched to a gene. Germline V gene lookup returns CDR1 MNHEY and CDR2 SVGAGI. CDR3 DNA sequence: TGTGCCAGCAGTTACTCGTCGTGGGACAGGTATGGCTACACCTTC. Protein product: CASSYSSWDRYGYTF.

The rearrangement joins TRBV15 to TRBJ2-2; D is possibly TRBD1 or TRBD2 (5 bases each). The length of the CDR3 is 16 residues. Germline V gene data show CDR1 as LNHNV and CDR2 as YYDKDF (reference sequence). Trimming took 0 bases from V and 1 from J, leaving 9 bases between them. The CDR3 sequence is CATSRDRDGNTGELFF. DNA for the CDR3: TGTGCCACCAGCAGAGACCGGGACGGGAACACCGGGGAGCTGTTTTTT. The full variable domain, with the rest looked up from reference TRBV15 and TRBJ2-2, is DAMVIQNPRYQVTQFGKPVTLSCSQTLNHNVMYWYQQKSSQAPKLLFHYYDKDFNNEADTPDNFQSRRPNTSFCFLDIRSPGLGDTAMYLCATSRDRDGNTGELFFGEGSRLTVL.

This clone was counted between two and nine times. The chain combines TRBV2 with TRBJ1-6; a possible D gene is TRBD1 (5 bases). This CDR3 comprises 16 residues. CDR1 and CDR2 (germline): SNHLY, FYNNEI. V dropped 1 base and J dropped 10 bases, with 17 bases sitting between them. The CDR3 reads CASSEVDRSWDSPLHF. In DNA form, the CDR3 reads TGTGCCAGCAGTGAAGTAGATCGATCTTGGGACTCACCCCTCCACTTT. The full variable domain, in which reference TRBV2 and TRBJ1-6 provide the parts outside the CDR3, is EPEVTQTPSHQVTQMGQEVILRCVPISNHLYFYWYRQILGQKVEFLVSFYNNEISEKSEIFDDQFSVERPDGSNFTLKIRSTKLEDSAMYFCASSEVDRSWDSPLHFGNGTRLTVT.

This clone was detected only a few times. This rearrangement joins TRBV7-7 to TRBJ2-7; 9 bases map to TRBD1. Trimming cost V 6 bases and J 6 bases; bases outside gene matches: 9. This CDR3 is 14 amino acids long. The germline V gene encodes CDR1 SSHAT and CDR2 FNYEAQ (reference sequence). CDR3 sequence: CASSLRQGQGEQYF. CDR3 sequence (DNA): TGTGCCAGCAGTTTAAGGCAGGGACAGGGCGAGCAGTACTTC.

Here the CDR3 reads CASSQISSGASNQPQHF. In DNA, the CDR3 is TGCGCCAGCAGCCAGATTTCATCCGGGGCCAGCAATCAGCCCCAGCATTTT. The chain combines TRBV4-1 with TRBJ1-5, with D maybe TRBD1 (5 bases). V lost 3 bases to trimming and J lost 1 base, with 16 bases between them. Germline V gives CDR1 MGHRA, CDR2 YSYEKL. The CDR3 length is 17 residues.